The entry below gives a single T cell receptor beta chain sequence along with its context. The clone's antigen remains unknown. Base qualities are not at hand, and no much larger clone is one base apart. V is cut by 5 bases and J by 6 bases, and the space between the germline ends is 8 bases. The CDR3 runs 12 amino acids, cysteine and phenylalanine included. Only the CDR3 portion is preserved as DNA: 36 bases, with reading frame beginning at the first base. CDR1 MNHEY and CDR2 SMNVEV were looked up in the germline V gene (reference sequence). The intended sense of this specimen's time point label: peripheral blood 6 weeks after treatment start. The cohort included some 30 patients with locally advanced or metastatic urothelial carcinoma who were treated at Memorial Sloan Kettering on a trial protocol. Peripheral blood mononuclear cells were collected pretreatment and during treatment, with between 1 and 8 total time points per patient. The Qiagen DNeasy Blood extraction kit was used to purify genomic DNA from total PBMCs and from tumor samples. PBMCs were collected pretreatment and during treatment and were isolated and stored as previously described.

These data come from a study of PD-L1 blockade in urothelial cancer (dated by TCRdb to 2016 to 2017). In terms of the full investigation: Therapy was started in the mid-2010s for all patients, and atezolizumab 1,200 mg was administered intravenously every 3 weeks. Around 30 patients had pretreatment blood TCR-seq, around 25 had at least one posttreatment blood collection, and around 25 had tumor TCR-seq. Durable clinical benefit was achieved by nine patients but not by the remaining 20. An exploratory multi-omic analysis was conducted of the somatic, immune and clinical correlates of response to PD-L1 blockade with atezolizumab in urothelial cancer. An ECOG performance status of 0 or 1 was recorded for the patients, and 0 to 3 prior chemotherapy regimens had been received by the patients. Twenty-five of 29 patients were males with bladder-origin urothelial cancer, and 18 of 29 reported a prior smoking history. Durable clinical benefit was defined as a progression-free survival longer than 6 months, and TCR features were additionally tested against progression-free survival and overall survival. Blood samples were analyzed 3 weeks after the start of treatment (second dose) and 6 weeks after the start of treatment. Pretreatment tumor samples and matched peripheral blood, collected serially before and after atezolizumab treatment, underwent TCR sequencing. In the same patients who had TCR sequencing, pretreatment tumors also underwent whole exome sequencing and RNA sequencing. Blood samples gave a median of about 150,000 T cells and some 83,000 unique TCRs, with a median clonality of around 0.074.

Study-level results and caveats: Small sample size (n of about 30) and many exploratory analyses mean the results are intended to be hypothesis-generating. Improved progression-free and overall survival was associated with having pretreatment peripheral blood TCR clonality below the median. Patients with durable benefit showed greater expansion of tumor-associated TCR clones in peripheral blood 3 weeks after starting treatment (n of about 20, p = 0.022).

Synthetic TCR analog templates were spiked into each PCR so that absolute template abundance could be estimated from read counts. The immunoSEQ assay was used to amplify TCRbeta CDR3 regions from genomic DNA with bias-controlled V and J gene primers. Sequencing of rearranged TCRbeta segments was done at approximately 20X coverage. Processing in the source paper ran as follows. Clustering was used to correct sequencing errors, and CDR3s were annotated against IMGT so that V, D and J genes could be assigned. Downstream analyses used only productive TCRbeta rearrangements, leaving out any out-of-frame or stop-codon sequences. Clonality was computed as one minus Shannon entropy normalized by the log of the number of unique productive sequences. Clones differing between time points or between blood and tumor were identified using Fisher's exact test with Benjamini-Hochberg correction, with an adjusted p below 0.01 applied as the threshold. Drawn from immuneACCESS, this table holds only the in-frame rearrangements with V and J called that TCRdb kept. Clones are partly lost; checked studies trace under half to an unresolved V gene and leave the rest unexplained. That table furnishes V, J and clone size, whereas the DNA furnished D and trimming. The sample has tens of thousands of clones on record, 86% of them singletons. 24% of the sample belongs to the ten largest clones.

The source material was PBMCs, sampled around atezolizumab (anti-PD-L1) treatment. The TCR sequence derives from a man aged 55-75 years with urothelial cancer. The chain employs TRBV27 and TRBJ2-1; a tentative D match to TRBD1 spans 6 bases. The DNA sequence is as follows: TGTGCCAGCAGTCAGGGGCGCAATGAGCAGTTCTTC. Protein translation: CASSQGRNEQFF.